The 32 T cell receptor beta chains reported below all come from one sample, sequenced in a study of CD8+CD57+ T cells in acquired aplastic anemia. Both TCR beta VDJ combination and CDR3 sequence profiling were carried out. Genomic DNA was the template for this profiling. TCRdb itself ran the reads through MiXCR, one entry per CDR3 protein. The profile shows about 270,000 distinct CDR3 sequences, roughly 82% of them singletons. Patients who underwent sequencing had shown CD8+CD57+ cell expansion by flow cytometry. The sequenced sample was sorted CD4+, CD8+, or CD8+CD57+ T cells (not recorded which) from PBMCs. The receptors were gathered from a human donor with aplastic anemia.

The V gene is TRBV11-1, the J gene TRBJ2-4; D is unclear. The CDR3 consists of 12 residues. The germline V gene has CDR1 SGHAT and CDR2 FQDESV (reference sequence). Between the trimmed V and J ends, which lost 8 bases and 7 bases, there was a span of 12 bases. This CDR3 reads CASGGALNIQYF. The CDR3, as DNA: TGTGCCAGCGGCGGAGCTCTGAACATTCAGTACTTC.

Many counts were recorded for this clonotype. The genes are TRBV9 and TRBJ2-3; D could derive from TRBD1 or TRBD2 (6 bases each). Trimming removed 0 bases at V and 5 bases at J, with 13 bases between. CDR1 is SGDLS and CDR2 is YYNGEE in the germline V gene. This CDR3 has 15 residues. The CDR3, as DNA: TGTGCCAGCAGCGTAGAGGGGGGAGCGGTAGATACGCAGTATTTT. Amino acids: CASSVEGGAVDTQYF.

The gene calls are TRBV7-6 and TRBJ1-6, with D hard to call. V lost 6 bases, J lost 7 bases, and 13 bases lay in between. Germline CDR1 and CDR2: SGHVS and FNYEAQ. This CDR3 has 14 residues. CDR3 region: CASSSDGSNSPLHF. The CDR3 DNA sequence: TGTGCCAGCAGTTCAGACGGTAGCAATTCACCCCTCCACTTT.

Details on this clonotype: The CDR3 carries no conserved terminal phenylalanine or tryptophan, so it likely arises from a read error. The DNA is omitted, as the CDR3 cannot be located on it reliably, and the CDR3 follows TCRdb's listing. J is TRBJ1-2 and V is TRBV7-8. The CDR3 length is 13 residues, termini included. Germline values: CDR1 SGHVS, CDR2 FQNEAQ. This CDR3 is CASSLAGAGDTKY.

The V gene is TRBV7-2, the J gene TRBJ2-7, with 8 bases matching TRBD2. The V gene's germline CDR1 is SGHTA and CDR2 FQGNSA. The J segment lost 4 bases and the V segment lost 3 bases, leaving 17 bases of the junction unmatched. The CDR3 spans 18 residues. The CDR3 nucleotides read TGTGCCAGCAGCTTTGCGGGAGGTCCGGCAGCGCTTTCTTACGAGCAGTACGTC. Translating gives CASSFAGGPAALSYEQYV.

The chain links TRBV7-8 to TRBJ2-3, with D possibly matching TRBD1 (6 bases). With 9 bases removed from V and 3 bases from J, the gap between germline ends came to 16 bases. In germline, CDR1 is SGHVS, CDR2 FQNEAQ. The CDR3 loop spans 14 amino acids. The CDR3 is CARDWARGTDTQYF. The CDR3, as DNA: TGTGCCAGAGACTGGGCCAGGGGTACAGATACGCAGTATTTT.

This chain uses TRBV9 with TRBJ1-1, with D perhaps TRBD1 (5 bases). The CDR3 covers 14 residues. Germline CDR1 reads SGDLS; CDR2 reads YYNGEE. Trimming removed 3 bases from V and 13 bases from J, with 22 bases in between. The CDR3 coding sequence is TGTGCCAGCAGCGCCCTTGGGGACGGGGAGCTGTTTTTCTTT. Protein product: CASSALGDGELFFF.

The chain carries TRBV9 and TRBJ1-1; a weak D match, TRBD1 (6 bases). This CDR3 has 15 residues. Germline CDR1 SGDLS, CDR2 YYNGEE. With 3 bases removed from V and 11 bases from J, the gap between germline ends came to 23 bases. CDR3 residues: CASSESGRGASGAFF. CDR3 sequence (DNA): TGTGCCAGCAGCGAATCAGGGAGGGGGGCCTCTGGCGCTTTCTTT.

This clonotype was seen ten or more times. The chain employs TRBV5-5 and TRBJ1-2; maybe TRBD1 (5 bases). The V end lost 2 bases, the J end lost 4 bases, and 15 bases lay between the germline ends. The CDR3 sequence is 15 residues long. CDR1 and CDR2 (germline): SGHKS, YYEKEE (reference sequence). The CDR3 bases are TGTGCCAGCAGCTTAACAGGACTTCTAAGCTATGGCTACACCTTC. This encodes CASSLTGLLSYGYTF.

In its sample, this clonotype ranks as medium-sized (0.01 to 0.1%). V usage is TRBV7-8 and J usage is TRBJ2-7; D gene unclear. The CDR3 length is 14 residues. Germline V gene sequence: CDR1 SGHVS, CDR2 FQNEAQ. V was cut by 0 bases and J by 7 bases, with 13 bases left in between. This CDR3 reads CASSLAGSTWEQYV. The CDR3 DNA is TGTGCCAGCAGCTTAGCGGGCAGTACGTGGGAGCAGTACGTC.

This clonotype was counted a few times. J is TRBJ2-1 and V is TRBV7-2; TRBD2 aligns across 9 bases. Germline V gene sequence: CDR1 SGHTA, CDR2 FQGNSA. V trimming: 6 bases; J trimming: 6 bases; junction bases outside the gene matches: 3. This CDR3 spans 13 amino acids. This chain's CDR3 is CASSGLAPNEQFF. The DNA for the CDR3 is TGTGCCAGCAGTGGACTAGCGCCCAATGAGCAGTTCTTC.

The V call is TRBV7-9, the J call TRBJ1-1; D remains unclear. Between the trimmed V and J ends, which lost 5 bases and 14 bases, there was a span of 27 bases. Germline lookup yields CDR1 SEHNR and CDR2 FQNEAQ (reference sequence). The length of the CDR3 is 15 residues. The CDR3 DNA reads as TGTGCCAGCAGCACTGACGTGAAGAATGACTCCAAAGTCTTCTTT. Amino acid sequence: CASSTDVKNDSKVFF.

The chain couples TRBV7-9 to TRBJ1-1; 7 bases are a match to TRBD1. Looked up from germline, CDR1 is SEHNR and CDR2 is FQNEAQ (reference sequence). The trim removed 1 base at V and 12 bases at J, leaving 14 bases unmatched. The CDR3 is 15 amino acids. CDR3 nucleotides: TGTGCCAGCAGCTTAGAAGGAACAGGGGATACTCAGTCTTTCTTT. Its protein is CASSLEGTGDTQSFF.

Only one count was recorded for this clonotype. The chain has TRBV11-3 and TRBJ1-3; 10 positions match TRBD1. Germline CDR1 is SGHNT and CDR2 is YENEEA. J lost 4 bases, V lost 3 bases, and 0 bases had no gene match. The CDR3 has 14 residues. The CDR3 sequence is CASSLTGGGNTIYF. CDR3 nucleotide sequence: TGTGCCAGCAGCTTGACAGGGGGCGGAAACACCATATATTTT. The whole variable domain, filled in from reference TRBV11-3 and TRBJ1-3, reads EAGVVQSPRYKIIEKKQPVAFWCNPISGHNTLYWYLQNLGQGPELLIRYENEEAVDDSQLPKDRFSAERLKGVDSTLKIQPAELGDSAVYLCASSLTGGGNTIYFGEGSWLTVV.

The chain's CDR3 is CASSPGDRGTDTQYF. Here the CDR3 DNA reads TGTGCCAGCAGTCCAGGGGACAGGGGCACAGATACGCAGTATTTT. The V call is TRBV2, the J call TRBJ2-3; the match to TRBD1 covers 9 bases. Germline CDR1 and CDR2: SNHLY and FYNNEI. The V gene end was trimmed by 5 bases and the J gene end by 1 base; junction bases not matched to a gene: 4. The CDR3 extends over 15 amino acids. The whole variable domain, remainder taken from reference TRBV2 and TRBJ2-3, is EPEVTQTPSHQVTQMGQEVILRCVPISNHLYFYWYRQILGQKVEFLVSFYNNEISEKSEIFDDQFSVERPDGSNFTLKIRSTKLEDSAMYFCASSPGDRGTDTQYFGPGTRLTVL.

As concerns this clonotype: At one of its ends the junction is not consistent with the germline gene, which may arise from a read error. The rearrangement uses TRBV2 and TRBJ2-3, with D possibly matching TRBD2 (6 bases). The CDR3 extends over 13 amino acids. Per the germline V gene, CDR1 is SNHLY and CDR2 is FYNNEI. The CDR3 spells CASGDSGTDTEYF. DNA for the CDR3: TGTGCCAGCGGGGATAGCGGCACGGATACGGAGTATTTT.

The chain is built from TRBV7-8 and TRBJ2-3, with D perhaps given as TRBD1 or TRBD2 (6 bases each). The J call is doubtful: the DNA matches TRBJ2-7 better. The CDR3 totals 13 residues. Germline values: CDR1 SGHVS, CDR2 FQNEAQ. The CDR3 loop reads CASSLAGGHEQYF. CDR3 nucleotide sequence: TGTGCCAGCAGCTTAGCGGGGGGCCATGAGCAGTACTTC.

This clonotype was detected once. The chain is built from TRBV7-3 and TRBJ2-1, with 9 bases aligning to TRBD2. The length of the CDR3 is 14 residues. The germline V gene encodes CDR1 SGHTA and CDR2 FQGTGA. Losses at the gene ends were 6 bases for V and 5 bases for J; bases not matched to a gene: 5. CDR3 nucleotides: TGTGCCAGCAGTTCTAGCGGGACAAACAATGAGCAGTTCTTC. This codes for CASSSSGTNNEQFF.

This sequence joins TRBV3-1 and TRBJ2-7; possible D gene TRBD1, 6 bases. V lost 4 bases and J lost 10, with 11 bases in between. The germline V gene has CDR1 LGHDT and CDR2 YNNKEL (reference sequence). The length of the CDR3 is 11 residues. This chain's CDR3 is CASSPEDSQYF. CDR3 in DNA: TGTGCCAGCAGCCCCGAGGACAGTCAGTACTTC.

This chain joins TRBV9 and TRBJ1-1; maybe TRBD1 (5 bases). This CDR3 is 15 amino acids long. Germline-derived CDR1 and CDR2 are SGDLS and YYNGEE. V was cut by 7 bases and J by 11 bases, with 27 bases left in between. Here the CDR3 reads CASGGAGNIQYYAFF. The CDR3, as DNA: TGTGCCAGCGGAGGGGCTGGGAACATTCAGTACTACGCTTTCTTT.

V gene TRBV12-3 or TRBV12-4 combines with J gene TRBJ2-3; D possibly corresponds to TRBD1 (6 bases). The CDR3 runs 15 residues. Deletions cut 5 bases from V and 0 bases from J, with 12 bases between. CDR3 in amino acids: CASSPRQASTDTQYF. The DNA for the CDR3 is TGTGCCAGCAGTCCCCGACAGGCCAGCACAGATACGCAGTATTTT.

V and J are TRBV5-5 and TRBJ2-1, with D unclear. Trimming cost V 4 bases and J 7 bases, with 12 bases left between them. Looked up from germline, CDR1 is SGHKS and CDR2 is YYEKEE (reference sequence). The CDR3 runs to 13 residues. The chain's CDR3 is CASSQDHGNEQFF. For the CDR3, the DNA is TGTGCCAGCAGCCAAGATCATGGGAATGAGCAGTTCTTC.

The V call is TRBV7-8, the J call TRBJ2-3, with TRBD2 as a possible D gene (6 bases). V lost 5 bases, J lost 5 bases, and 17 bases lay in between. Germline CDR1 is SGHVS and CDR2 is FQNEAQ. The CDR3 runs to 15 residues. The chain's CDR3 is CASSAGGSGIDTQYF. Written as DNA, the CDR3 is TGTGCCAGCAGCGCCGGGGGAAGCGGAATAGATACGCAGTATTTT.

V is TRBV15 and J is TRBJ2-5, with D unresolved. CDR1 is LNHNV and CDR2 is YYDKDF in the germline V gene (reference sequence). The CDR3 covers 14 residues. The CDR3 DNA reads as TGTCTCACTGGCGGACGGTCAGCTAAGGAGACCCAGTACTTC. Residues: CLTGGRSAKETQYF.

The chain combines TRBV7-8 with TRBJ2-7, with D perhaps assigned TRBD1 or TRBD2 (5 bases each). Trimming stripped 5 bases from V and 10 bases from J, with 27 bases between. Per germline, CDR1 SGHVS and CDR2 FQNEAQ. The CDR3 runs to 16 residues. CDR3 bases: TGTGCCAGCAGCACACCGGGACGTCCCAACCCGGCCGATCAGTACGTC. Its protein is CASSTPGRPNPADQYV.

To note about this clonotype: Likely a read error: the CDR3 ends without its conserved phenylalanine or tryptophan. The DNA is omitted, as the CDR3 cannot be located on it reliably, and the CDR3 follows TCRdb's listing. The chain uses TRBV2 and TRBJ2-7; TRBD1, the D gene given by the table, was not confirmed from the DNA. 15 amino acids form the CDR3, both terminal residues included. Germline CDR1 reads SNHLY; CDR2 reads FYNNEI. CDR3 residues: CASGDGGTDPHYFDL.

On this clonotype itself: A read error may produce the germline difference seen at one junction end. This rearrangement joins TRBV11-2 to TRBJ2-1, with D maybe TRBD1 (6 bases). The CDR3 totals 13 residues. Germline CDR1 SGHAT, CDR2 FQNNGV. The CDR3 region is CASSWGRGGSLSF. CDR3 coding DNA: TGTGCCAGCAGCTGGGGACGAGGGGGAAGTCTGTCCTTC.

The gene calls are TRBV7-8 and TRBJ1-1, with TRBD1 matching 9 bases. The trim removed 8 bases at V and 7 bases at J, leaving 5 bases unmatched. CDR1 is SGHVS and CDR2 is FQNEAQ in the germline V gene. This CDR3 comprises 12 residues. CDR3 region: CASQDRGDEAFF. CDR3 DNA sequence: TGTGCCAGCCAGGACAGGGGAGATGAAGCTTTCTTT.

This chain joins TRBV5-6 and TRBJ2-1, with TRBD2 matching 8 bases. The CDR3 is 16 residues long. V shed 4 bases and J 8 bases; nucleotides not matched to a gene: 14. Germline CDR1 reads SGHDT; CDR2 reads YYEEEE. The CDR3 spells CASSPTGCGGSDEQFF. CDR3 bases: TGTGCCAGCAGCCCTACAGGTTGCGGGGGGAGCGATGAGCAGTTCTTC.

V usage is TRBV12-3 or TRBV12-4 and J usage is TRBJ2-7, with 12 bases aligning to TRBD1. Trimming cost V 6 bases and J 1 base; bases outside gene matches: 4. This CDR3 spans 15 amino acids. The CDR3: CASSVGQGASYEQYF. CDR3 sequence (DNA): TGTGCCAGCAGCGTGGGACAGGGGGCGTCCTACGAGCAGTACTTC.

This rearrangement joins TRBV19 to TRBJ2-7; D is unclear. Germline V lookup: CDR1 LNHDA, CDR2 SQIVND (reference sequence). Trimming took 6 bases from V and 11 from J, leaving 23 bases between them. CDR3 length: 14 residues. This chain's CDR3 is CASSMSSASYNEYF. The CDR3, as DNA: TGTGCCAGTAGCATGTCAAGCGCGTCCTACAATGAGTACTTC.

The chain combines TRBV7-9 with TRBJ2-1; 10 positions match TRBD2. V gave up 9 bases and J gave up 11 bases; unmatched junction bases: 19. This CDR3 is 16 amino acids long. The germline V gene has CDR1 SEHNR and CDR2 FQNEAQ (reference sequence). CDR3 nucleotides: TGTGCCAGTAGTATAGCGGGGGGATCCTACAATGAGCAGCAGTTCTTC. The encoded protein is CASSIAGGSYNEQQFF.